A single sample is the source of the 10 T cell receptor beta chains below, sequenced in a study of identical twins. TCRdb re-called the 5' RACE reads with MiXCR, one entry per CDR3 protein. The sample lists hundreds of thousands of distinct CDR3 sequences, just over 7% occurring once. This same sample was also part of a study on yellow fever vaccine responses in identical twins.

Source material: PBMCs. These receptors were taken from a young woman in good health.

Remarks on this clonotype: The CDR3 ends on some other residue instead of the conserved phenylalanine or tryptophan, so this is likely a read error. The chain joins TRBV29-1 to TRBJ2-1; no firm D call. The length of the CDR3 is 13 residues. V lost 2 bases to trimming and J lost 8 bases, with 13 bases between them. Germline V gene sequence: CDR1 SQVTM, CDR2 ANQGSEA. The CDR3 DNA sequence: TGCAGCGTTGAATTGCTAGTTGCAGATGAGCAGTTCCTC. Amino acid sequence: CSVELLVADEQFL.

This clonotype has ten or more counts. This rearrangement joins TRBV20-1 to TRBJ1-1, with TRBD1 matching over 8 bases. This CDR3 has 13 residues. V was clipped by 2 bases and J by 5 bases; unmatched bases: 4. CDR1 and CDR2 (germline): DFQATT, SNEGSKA (reference sequence). The CDR3 DNA sequence: TGCAGTGCTAGAAGACAGGGGAAGACTGAAGCTTTCTTT. It codes for CSARRQGKTEAFF.

The sample holds a few counts of this clonotype. The V gene is TRBV27, the J gene TRBJ1-5; no firm D call. This CDR3 has 12 residues. Germline values: CDR1 MNHEY, CDR2 SMNVEV (reference sequence). V lost 6 bases and J 2 bases, leaving 5 bases between the germline ends. The CDR3 DNA reads as TGTGCCAGCAGAATGGGCAATCAGCCCCAGCATTTT. This codes for CASRMGNQPQHF.

This clonotype was counted ten times or more. The chain links TRBV3-1 to TRBJ1-1; unclear D gene. V was cut by 0 bases and J by 4 bases, with 12 bases left in between. CDR3 length: 15 residues. Germline V gives CDR1 LGHDT, CDR2 YNNKEL (reference sequence). CDR3 sequence reads: CASSQEMTGTTEAFF. The CDR3 DNA reads as TGTGCCAGCAGCCAAGAAATGACGGGTACCACTGAAGCTTTCTTT.

In this sample, this clonotype turned up a few times. The chain uses TRBV6-1 and TRBJ1-3; the match to TRBD1 covers 8 bases. The junction had 11 bases not matched to a gene; V was cut back by 6 bases and J by 4 bases. Germline values: CDR1 MNHNS, CDR2 SASEGT. This CDR3 region has 16 residues. CDR3 loop: CASRSWTGRSGNTIYF. The CDR3 DNA follows: TGTGCCAGCAGAAGCTGGACAGGGCGATCGGGAAACACCATATATTTT.

The V gene is TRBV20-1, the J gene TRBJ2-7; 8 bases match TRBD1. Germline V gene data show CDR1 as DFQATT and CDR2 as SNEGSKA (reference sequence). The ends lost 3 bases at V and 3 bases at J; junction bases unmatched: 13. The CDR3 consists of 16 residues. DNA of the CDR3: TGCAGTGCTAGCTCGTCAACAGGGGGTTTTTTCTACGAGCAGTACTTC. Its translation: CSASSSTGGFFYEQYF.

In its sample, this clonotype was seen many times. V usage is TRBV20-1 and J usage is TRBJ2-5; perhaps D is TRBD1 or TRBD2 (5 bases each). The CDR3 covers 14 residues. The V end lost 1 base, the J end lost 5 bases, and 14 bases lay between the germline ends. Germline CDR1 reads DFQATT; CDR2 reads SNEGSKA (reference sequence). CDR3 sequence reads: CSARGAGRVETQYF. CDR3 coding DNA: TGCAGTGCTAGAGGTGCAGGGCGGGTTGAGACCCAGTACTTC.

This clonotype was detected many times. CDR3 region: CASSVWNTEAFF. CDR3 nucleotide sequence: TGTGCCAGCAGTGTCTGGAACACTGAAGCTTTCTTT. The chain uses TRBV6-1 and TRBJ1-1; the D is unclear. Trimming cost V 4 bases and J 1 base, with 4 bases left between them. The CDR3 is 12 residues long. CDR1 and CDR2 (germline): MNHNS, SASEGT.

This clonotype was seen a handful of times. The gene calls are TRBV4-2 and TRBJ2-3; 10 nucleotides agree with TRBD2. This CDR3 region has 17 residues. V lost 0 bases and J lost 2; bases outside the gene matches: 5. Germline V gene sequence: CDR1 LGHNA, CDR2 YNFKEQ. CDR3 bases: TGTGCCAGCAGCCAAGATCACACTAGCGGGAACACAGATACGCAGTATTTT. This encodes CASSQDHTSGNTDTQYF.

This clonotype was recorded many times. J is TRBJ1-1 and V is TRBV25-1; D is unclear. The germline V gene encodes CDR1 MGHDK and CDR2 SYGVNS. CDR3 size: 14 residues. The ends were cut back, 3 bases at V and 4 bases at J, with 12 bases in the middle. In nucleotides, the CDR3 is TGTGCCAGCAGTGACCCGGAGAGGCTCACTGAAGCTTTCTTT. Protein: CASSDPERLTEAFF.